This T cell receptor beta chain was identified during a study of blood T cell repertoires in COVID-19. Study-wide context: Acute and convalescent COVID-19 specimens originated in the United States, Italy and Spain.

CDR3 length: 14 amino acids. Germline V lookup: CDR1 SGHNT, CDR2 YYREEE (reference sequence). V lost 1 base to trimming and J lost 3 bases; unmatched junction nucleotides: 3. Libraries were prepared by immunoSEQ multiplex PCR; TCRdb keeps only in-frame clonotypes and omits some of them. The sample holds under 200,000 clones, approximately 90% seen once. The receptor comes from a man in his forties or fifties with active or convalescent COVID-19. The sequenced material came from peripheral blood. The genes are TRBV5-4 and TRBJ2-5; TRBD1 aligns across 7 bases. The CDR3 spells CASSLPGQEETQYF. The DNA of the CDR3 is TGTGCCAGCAGCTTGCCCGGACAGGAAGAGACCCAGTACTTC.